Listed below are T cell receptor beta chains from one sample, sequenced in a study of OX40 agonist ivuxolimab in advanced cancers. Assay: immunoSEQ multiplex PCR; the TCRdb copy retains only in-frame clones and omits some. The table records about 73,000 clones, 85% to 90% of them present only once. The sample here was CD4+ or CD8+ T cells sorted from blood, taken in a trial of the OX40 agonist ivuxolimab. The receptors here all came from an adult with an advanced solid tumor such as melanoma, head and neck, liver or kidney cancer. The CDR3 runs from the conserved cysteine through the conserved F or W. D genes are given only for firm matches. Clone size is stated in some rows and not others, as once, few, many or a class when expanded.

>-|TRBV19|-|TRBJ2-4
TGTGCCAGTAGTAACAACGGGGCATGGGACATTCAGTACTTC
CASSNNGAWDIQYF
>TRBD2|TRBV27|-|TRBJ2-1
TGTGCCAGCAGTTCAGTCGCTAGCGGGGGTAATGAGCAGTTCTTC
CASSSVASGGNEQFF
>TRBD2|TRBV27|-|TRBJ2-7
TGTGCCAGCAGTTTAACTAGCGTGGCCTTTGAGCAGTACTTC
CASSLTSVAFEQYF
>TRBD2|TRBV6-1|-|TRBJ2-1
TGTGCCAGCAGTGATACATCATCCTTGACTAGCTCAAGCTCCTACAATGAGCAGTTCTTC
CASSDTSSLTSSSSYNEQFF
>-|TRBV29-1|few|TRBJ1-2
TGCAGCGTTGAGGGTGACTATGGCTACACCTTC
CSVEGDYGYTF
>-|TRBV5-5|-|TRBJ2-1
TGTGCCAGCAGCTGGAGGACAGACTACAATGAGCAGTTCTTC
CASSWRTDYNEQFF
>TRBD2|TRBV19|-|TRBJ2-1
TGTGCCAGTAGACTAGCGGGAGAGTCCTACAATGAGCAGTTCTTC
CASRLAGESYNEQFF
>-|TRBV7-9|-|TRBJ1-2
TGTGCCAGCAGTCCGGCGACGAAATTCGGCTACACCTTC
CASSPATKFGYTF
>-|TRBV19|-|TRBJ1-1
TGTGCCAGTAGTTCAAGCCCCGGGGCTGAAGCTTTCTTT
CASSSSPGAEAFF
>TRBD1|TRBV7-9|-|TRBJ1-2
TGTGCCAGCAGCTTATACCCGTTGGACAGGGGGCGGGAAGACTATGGCTACACCTTC
CASSLYPLDRGREDYGYTF